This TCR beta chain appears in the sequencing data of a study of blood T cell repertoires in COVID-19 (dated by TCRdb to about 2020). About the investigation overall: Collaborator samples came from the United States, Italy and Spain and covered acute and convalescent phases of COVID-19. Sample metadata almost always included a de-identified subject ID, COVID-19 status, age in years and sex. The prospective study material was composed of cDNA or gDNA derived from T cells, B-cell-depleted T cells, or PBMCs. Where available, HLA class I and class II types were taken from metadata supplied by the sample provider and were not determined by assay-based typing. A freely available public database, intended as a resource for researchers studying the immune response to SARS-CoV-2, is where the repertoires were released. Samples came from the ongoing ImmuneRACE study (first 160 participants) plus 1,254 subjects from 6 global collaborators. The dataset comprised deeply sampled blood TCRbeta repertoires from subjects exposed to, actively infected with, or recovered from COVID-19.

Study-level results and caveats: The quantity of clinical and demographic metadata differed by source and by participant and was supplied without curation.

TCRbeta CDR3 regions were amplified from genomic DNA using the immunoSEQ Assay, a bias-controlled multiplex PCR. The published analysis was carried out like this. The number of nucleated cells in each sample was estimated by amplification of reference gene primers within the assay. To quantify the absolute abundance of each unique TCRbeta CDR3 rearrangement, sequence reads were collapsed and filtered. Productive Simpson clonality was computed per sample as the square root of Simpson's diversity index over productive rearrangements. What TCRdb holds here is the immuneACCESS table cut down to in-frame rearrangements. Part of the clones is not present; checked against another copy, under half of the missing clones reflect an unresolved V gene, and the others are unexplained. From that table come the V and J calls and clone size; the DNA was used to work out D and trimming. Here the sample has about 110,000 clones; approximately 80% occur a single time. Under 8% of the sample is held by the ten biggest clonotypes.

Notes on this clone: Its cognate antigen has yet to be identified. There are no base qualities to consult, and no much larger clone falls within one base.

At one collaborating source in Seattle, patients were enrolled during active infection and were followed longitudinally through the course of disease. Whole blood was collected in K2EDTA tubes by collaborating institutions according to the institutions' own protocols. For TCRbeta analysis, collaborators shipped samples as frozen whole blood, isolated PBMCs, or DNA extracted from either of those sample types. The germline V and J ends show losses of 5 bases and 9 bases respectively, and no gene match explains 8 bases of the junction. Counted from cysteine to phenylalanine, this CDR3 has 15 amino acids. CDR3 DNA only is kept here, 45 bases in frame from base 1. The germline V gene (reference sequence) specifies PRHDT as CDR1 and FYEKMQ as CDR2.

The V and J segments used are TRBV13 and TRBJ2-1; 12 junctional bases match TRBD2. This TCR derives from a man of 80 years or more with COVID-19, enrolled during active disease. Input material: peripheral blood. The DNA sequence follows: TGTGCCAGCAGCGAGGGACTAGCGGGTCGGGGTGAGCAGTTCTTC. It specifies CASSEGLAGRGEQFF.